The rows below give T cell receptor beta chains drawn from one sample of a study of blood T cells in healthy people across ages. A single record per CDR3 protein comes from TCRdb applying MiXCR to the 5' RACE reads. The sample shows over a million distinct CDR3 sequences, under 55% of them seen only once. Material for sequencing was blood. The receptor source for this set is a young woman in good health. CDR3s include the opening cysteine and the closing phenylalanine or tryptophan. D genes are given only for firm matches. Rows may omit the clone size; those that give it use once, few, many or a size class.

>TRBD2|NA|TRBJ2-7|TRBV2
TGTGCCAGCAGTGTAGCGGGAGGGCCCAACTCCTACGAGCAGTACTTC
CASSVAGGPNSYEQYF
>TRBD2|few|TRBJ2-4|TRBV20-1
TGCAGTGCTAGTCGGGCTAGCGGGATAACCAAAAACATTCAGTACTTC
CSASRASGITKNIQYF
>TRBD2|NA|TRBJ2-7|TRBV4-3
TGCGCCAGCAGCCAAGGGACTAGAAACTACGAGCAGTACTTC
CASSQGTRNYEQYF
>NA|once|TRBJ1-5|TRBV6-2/TRBV6-3
TGTGCCAGCACGGTAGGGGCAGGCAATCAGCCCCAGCATTTT
CASTVGAGNQPQHF
>NA|NA|TRBJ2-7|TRBV29-1
TGCAGCGTTTTTGTCGATCCCTACGAGCAGTACTTC
CSVFVDPYEQYF
>NA|NA|TRBJ2-4|TRBV5-1
TGCGCCAGCAGCTCCTCCGGTGGGTTGGGCAAAAACATTCAGTACTTC
CASSSSGGLGKNIQYF
>TRBD1|few|TRBJ2-1|TRBV10-3
TGTGCCATCGGGGACAGGCCATACAATGAGCAGTTCTTC
CAIGDRPYNEQFF
>NA|NA|TRBJ1-1|TRBV27
TGTGCCAGCAGTTTTGTGACAGGCACTGAAGCTTTCTTT
CASSFVTGTEAFF
>NA|NA|TRBJ1-2|TRBV6-5
TGTGCCAGCAGCGACGGTTGGGGAGAGTACTATGGCTACACCTTC
CASSDGWGEYYGYTF
>NA|NA|TRBJ1-1|TRBV5-1
TGCGCCAGCAGGGACGTAATGAACACTGAAGCTTTCTTT
CASRDVMNTEAFF
>NA|NA|TRBJ2-7|TRBV7-2
TGTGCCAGCAGCACAGACTATACCTACGAGCAGTACTTC
CASSTDYTYEQYF
>TRBD2|NA|TRBJ2-3|TRBV28
TGTGCCAGCAGTTTGGCTCTGTCTAGCGGGAGAAGCACAGATACGCAGTATTTT
CASSLALSSGRSTDTQYF
>NA|few|TRBJ1-6|TRBV29-1
TGCAGCGCCTCGACAGGCTATAATTCACCCCTCCACTTT
CSASTGYNSPLHF
>NA|many|TRBJ2-3|TRBV2
TGTGCCAGCAGTGAAGAGGTCCCTGGCACAGATACGCAGTATTTT
CASSEEVPGTDTQYF
>TRBD2|few|TRBJ2-3|TRBV12-3/TRBV12-4
TGTGCCAGCACCTTACTAGCGACTGCCACAGATACGCAGTATTTT
CASTLLATATDTQYF
>NA|NA|TRBJ1-2|TRBV4-1
TGCGCCAGCAGCCCCCCGAGGTCCTATAGCTACACCTTC
CASSPPRSYSYTF
>TRBD1|NA|TRBJ1-1|TRBV29-1
TGCAGCGTCGTGAGTGACAGGGTTTTGTCTGAAGCTTTCTTT
CSVVSDRVLSEAFF